This paragraph covers one T cell receptor (beta chain) sequence. The antigen remains undetermined. Researchers amplified the TCR beta CDR3 regions from RNA transcripts. The TCR CDR3 was amplified in a first-round RT-PCR using the HTBI primer set. Each CDR3 protein is one row after TCRdb ran MiXCR on the multiplex PCR reads. Of 450,000 to 700,000 distinct CDR3 sequences listed, around 42% are singletons. The sample is drawn from a study of T cells in Graves' hyperthyroidism and ophthalmopathy. This CDR3 comprises 11 residues. The V gene's germline CDR1 is SQVTM and CDR2 ANQGSEA. Trimming stripped 8 bases from V and 5 bases from J, with 12 bases between. General observations from the study: The model predicted ophthalmopathy a median 6.5 months before onset.

The receptor was derived from a woman aged 18-30 years with Graves' hyperthyroidism. Input material: peripheral blood or thyroid tissue (not recorded which). The chain employs TRBV29-1 and TRBJ2-5; either TRBD1 or TRBD2 may supply D (6 bases each). The CDR3 reads CSRGGRETQYF. The CDR3 DNA follows: TGCAGCAGAGGGGGGCGGGAGACCCAGTACTTC. The full variable domain, its missing parts supplied by reference TRBV29-1 and TRBJ2-5, is SAVISQKPSRDICQRGTSLTIQCQVDSQVTMMFWYRQQPGQSLTLIATANQGSEATYESGFVIDKFPISRPNLTFSTLTVSNMSPEDSSIYLCSRGGRETQYFGPGTRLLVL.